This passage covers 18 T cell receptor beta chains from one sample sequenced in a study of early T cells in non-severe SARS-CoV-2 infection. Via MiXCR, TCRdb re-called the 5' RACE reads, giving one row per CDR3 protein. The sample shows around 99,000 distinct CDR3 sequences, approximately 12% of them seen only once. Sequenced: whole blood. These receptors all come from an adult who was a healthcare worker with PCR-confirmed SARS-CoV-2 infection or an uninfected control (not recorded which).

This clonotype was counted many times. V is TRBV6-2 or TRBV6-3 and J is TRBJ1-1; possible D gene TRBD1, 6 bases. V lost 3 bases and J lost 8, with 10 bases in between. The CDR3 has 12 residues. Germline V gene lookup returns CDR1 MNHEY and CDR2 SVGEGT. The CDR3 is CASSYHRAEAFF. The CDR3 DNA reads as TGTGCCAGCAGTTATCACAGGGCAGAAGCTTTCTTT.

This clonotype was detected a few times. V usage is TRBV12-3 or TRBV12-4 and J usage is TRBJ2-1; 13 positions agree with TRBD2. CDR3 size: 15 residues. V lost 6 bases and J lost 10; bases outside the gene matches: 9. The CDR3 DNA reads TGTGCCAGCAGCAGGACTAGCGGGAGTCAGGGGGAGCAGTTCTTC. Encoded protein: CASSRTSGSQGEQFF.

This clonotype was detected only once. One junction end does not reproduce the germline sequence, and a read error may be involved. CDR3: CAISEEIAGDNEQLF. The CDR3 nucleotides read TGTGCCATCAGTGAGGAAATAGCGGGAGACAATGAGCAGCTCTTC. The chain recombines TRBV10-3 with TRBJ2-1; 9 bases are a match to TRBD2. CDR1 is ENHRY, CDR2 SYGVKD, per germline. The CDR3 runs 15 residues.

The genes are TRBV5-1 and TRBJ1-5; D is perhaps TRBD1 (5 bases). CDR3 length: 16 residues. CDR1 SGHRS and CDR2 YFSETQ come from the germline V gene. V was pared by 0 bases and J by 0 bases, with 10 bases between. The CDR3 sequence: CASSLATTDSNQPQHF. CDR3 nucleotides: TGCGCCAGCAGCTTGGCCACGACAGATAGCAATCAGCCCCAGCATTTT.

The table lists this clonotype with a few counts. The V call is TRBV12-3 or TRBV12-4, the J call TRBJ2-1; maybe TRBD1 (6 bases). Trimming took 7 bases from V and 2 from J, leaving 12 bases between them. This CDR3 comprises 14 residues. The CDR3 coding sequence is TGTGCCAGCACCCCAGACAGGACCTACAATGAGCAGTTCTTC. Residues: CASTPDRTYNEQFF.

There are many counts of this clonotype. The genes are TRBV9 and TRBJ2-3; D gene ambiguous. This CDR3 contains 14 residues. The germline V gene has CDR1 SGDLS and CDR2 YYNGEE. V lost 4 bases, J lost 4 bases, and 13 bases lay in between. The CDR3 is CASSPHQIADTQYF. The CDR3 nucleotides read TGTGCCAGCAGCCCTCACCAAATTGCAGATACGCAGTATTTT.

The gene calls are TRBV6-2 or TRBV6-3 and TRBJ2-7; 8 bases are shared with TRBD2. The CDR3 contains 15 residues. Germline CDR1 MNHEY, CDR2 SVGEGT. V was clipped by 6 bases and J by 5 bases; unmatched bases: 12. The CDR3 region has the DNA TGTGCCAGCAGACCTTCAGCGGGAGAGGCCCACGAGCAGTACTTC. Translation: CASRPSAGEAHEQYF.

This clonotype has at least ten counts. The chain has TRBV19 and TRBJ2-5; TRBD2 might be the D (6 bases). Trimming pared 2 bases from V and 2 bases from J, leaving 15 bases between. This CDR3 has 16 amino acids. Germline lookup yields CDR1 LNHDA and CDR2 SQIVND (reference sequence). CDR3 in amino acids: CASSISPGLSQETQYF. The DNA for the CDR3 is TGTGCCAGTAGTATATCCCCCGGACTATCTCAAGAGACCCAGTACTTC. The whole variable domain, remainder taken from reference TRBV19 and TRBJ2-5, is DGGITQSPKYLFRKEGQNVTLSCEQNLNHDAMYWYRQDPGQGLRLIYYSQIVNDFQKGDIAEGYSVSREKKESFPLTVTSAQKNPTAFYLCASSISPGLSQETQYFGPGTRLLVL.

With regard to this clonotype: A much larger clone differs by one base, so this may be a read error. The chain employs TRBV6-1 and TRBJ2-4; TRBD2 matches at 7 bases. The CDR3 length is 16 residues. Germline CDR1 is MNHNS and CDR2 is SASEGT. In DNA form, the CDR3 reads TGTGCCAACAGTGAAGCGGGGTCTCAGGCCAAAAACATTCAGTACTTC. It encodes CANSEAGSQAKNIQYF.

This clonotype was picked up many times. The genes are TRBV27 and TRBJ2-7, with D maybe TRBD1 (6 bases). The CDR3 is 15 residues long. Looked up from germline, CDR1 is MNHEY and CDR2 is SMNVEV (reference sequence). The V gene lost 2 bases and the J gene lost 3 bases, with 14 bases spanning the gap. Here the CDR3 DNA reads TGTGCCAGCAGTTTAACCGGGCCAGGGGACTACGAGCAGTACTTC. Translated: CASSLTGPGDYEQYF.

The CDR3 DNA reads TGTGCCAGCAGTTCATACAGGGGGTTAGGGCAGGAGACCCAGTACTTC. Amino acids: CASSSYRGLGQETQYF. The chain uses TRBV6-5 and TRBJ2-5; 8 bases are shared with TRBD1. V lost 4 bases, J lost 5 bases, and 12 bases stayed unmatched. Germline assignment: CDR1 MNHEY and CDR2 SVGAGI. The CDR3 is made up of 16 amino acids.

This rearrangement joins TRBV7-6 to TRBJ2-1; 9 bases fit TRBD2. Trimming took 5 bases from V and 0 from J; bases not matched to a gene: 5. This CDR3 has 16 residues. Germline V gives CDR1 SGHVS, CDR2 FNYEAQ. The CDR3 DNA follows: TGTGCCAGCAGCCGACTTAGCGGGAGCTCCTACAATGAGCAGTTCTTC. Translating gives CASSRLSGSSYNEQFF.

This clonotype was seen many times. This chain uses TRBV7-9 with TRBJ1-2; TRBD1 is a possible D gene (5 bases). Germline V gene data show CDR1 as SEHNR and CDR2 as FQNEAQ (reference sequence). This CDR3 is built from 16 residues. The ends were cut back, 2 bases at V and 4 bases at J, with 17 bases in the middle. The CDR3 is CASSLYVGSGTYGYTF. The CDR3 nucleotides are TGTGCCAGCAGCTTATATGTCGGATCCGGGACCTATGGCTACACCTTC.

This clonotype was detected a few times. CDR3 sequence (DNA): TGCAGTGCTAGAGATCCGGGGCTAGCGGCCCAAGAGACCCAGTACTTC. Translation: CSARDPGLAAQETQYF. V gene TRBV20-1 combines with J gene TRBJ2-5; 7 nucleotides match TRBD2. This CDR3 is built from 16 residues. Germline trimming cut 0 bases from V and 1 base from J; bases unmatched to any gene: 8. Germline values: CDR1 DFQATT, CDR2 SNEGSKA (reference sequence).

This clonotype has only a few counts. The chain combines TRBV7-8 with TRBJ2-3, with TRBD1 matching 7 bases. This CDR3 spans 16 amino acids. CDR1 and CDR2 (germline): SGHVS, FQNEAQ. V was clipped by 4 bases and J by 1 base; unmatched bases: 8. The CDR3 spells CASSWSRDRGTDTQYF. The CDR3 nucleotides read TGTGCCAGCAGCTGGTCCCGTGACAGGGGCACAGATACGCAGTATTTT.

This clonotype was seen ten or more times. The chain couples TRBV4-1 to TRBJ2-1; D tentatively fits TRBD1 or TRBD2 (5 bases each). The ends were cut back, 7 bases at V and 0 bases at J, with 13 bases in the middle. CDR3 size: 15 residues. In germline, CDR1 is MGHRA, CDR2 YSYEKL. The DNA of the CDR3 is TGCGCCAGCACCCCGGGACCCATCTCCTACAATGAGCAGTTCTTC. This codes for CASTPGPISYNEQFF.

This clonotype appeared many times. CDR3 nucleotides: TGTGCCAGCAGCAAAGGCCCAACCGAATCGAAGGGGAATGAGCAGTTCTTC. Amino acids: CASSKGPTESKGNEQFF. V usage is TRBV21-1 and J usage is TRBJ2-1; TRBD1 is the table's D call and was not checked against the DNA. TRBV21-1 represents a pseudogene. The CDR3 totals 17 residues.

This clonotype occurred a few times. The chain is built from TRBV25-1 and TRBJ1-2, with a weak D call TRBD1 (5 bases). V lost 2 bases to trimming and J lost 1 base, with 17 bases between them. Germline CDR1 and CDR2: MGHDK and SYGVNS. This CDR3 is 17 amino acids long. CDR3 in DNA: TGTGCCAGCAGTGAAATCAGCGGGCAGGGCGATAACTATGGCTACACCTTC. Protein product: CASSEISGQGDNYGYTF.